The 18 T cell receptor beta chains below come from one sample, sequenced in a study of cytomegalovirus exposure and HLA in healthy donors. The PCR made use of 60 Vbeta and 13 Jbeta primers. This table comes from immunoSEQ multiplex PCR, and its TCRdb copy is limited to in-frame clones, with some not included. The sample consists of fewer than 200,000 clones, roughly 87% of them appearing once. Sequences were obtained from PBMCs. The receptors here all came from a boy younger than 10 in good health and CMV-seronegative.

The chain joins TRBV9 to TRBJ2-7; 11 bases line up with TRBD2. The trim removed 4 bases at V and 2 bases at J, leaving 11 bases unmatched. The CDR3 loop spans 17 amino acids. Germline-derived CDR1 and CDR2 are SGDLS and YYNGEE. The CDR3: CASSPNNLAGGPYEQYF. The CDR3 bases are TGTGCCAGCAGCCCCAACAACTTAGCGGGAGGGCCCTACGAGCAGTACTTC.

This clone has a single count. The chain recombines TRBV7-9 with TRBJ1-2, with 7 bases lining up with TRBD1. Germline V gene data show CDR1 as SEHNR and CDR2 as FQNEAQ (reference sequence). The CDR3 has 14 amino acids. The V gene end was trimmed by 5 bases and the J gene end by 4 bases; junction bases not matched to a gene: 7. The CDR3 is CASSRPGTAYGYTF. The DNA of the CDR3 is TGTGCCAGCAGCCGCCCCGGGACAGCCTATGGCTACACCTTC.

The chain employs TRBV28 and TRBJ2-5; 10 nucleotides align to TRBD2. V shed 5 bases and J 3 bases; nucleotides not matched to a gene: 12. The CDR3 consists of 17 residues. Germline V gives CDR1 MDHEN, CDR2 SYDVKM. The CDR3 DNA reads TGTGCCAGCAGTATTACCTTCGGACTAGCGGAAAAAGAGACCCAGTACTTC. Its protein is CASSITFGLAEKETQYF.

V gene TRBV12-1 combines with J gene TRBJ2-2; TRBD1 is the table's D call, not checked against the DNA. TRBV12-1 is described as a pseudogene. The CDR3 runs to 14 residues. CDR3 amino acids: CASSVTGQAGELFF. The CDR3 nucleotides are TGTGCCAGCAGTGTTACCGGACAGGCCGGGGAGCTGTTTTTT.

The chain employs TRBV2 and TRBJ2-5; 7 nucleotides match TRBD1. Germline V gene lookup returns CDR1 SNHLY and CDR2 FYNNEI. CDR3 length: 15 amino acids. Losses at the gene ends were 6 bases for V and 5 bases for J; bases not matched to a gene: 12. CDR3 residues: CASSRPDRVRETQYF. Here the CDR3 DNA reads TGTGCCAGCAGCAGACCCGACAGGGTCCGGGAGACCCAGTACTTC.

The rearrangement uses TRBV5-4 and TRBJ2-5; 8 bases agree with TRBD1. With 3 bases clipped from V and 5 bases from J, the junction kept 6 bases outside the gene matches. The germline V gene encodes CDR1 SGHNT and CDR2 YYREEE (reference sequence). The CDR3 is 14 residues long. The CDR3 protein is CASSWAGGAETQYF. CDR3 nucleotides: TGTGCCAGCAGCTGGGCAGGGGGCGCCGAGACCCAGTACTTC.

The V gene is TRBV27, the J gene TRBJ1-5, with TRBD1 matching 9 bases. The CDR3 consists of 15 residues. Germline V gives CDR1 MNHEY, CDR2 SMNVEV (reference sequence). J was trimmed by 8 bases and V by 3 bases; bases with no gene match: 8. CDR3 bases: TGTGCCAGCAGTTTGGACGGGACAGGGCAGGAGCCCCAGCATTTT. It encodes CASSLDGTGQEPQHF.

The V call is TRBV7-9, the J call TRBJ1-2; D not certain. The germline V gene encodes CDR1 SEHNR and CDR2 FQNEAQ (reference sequence). The CDR3 spans 14 residues. Trimming shortened V by 4 bases and J by 7 bases, and 16 bases separated the two germline ends. DNA of the CDR3: TGTGCCAGCAGCTCGCCTTTGGACTTCGGTGGCTACACCTTC. This codes for CASSSPLDFGGYTF.

The genes are TRBV28 and TRBJ1-5, with 9 bases identical to TRBD1. Germline V CDR1 and CDR2: MDHEN, SYDVKM. The length of the CDR3 is 20 residues. With 3 bases clipped from V and 0 bases from J, the junction kept 15 bases outside the gene matches. The CDR3 spells CASSLPTTGTGPYSNQPQHF. Here the CDR3 DNA reads TGTGCCAGCAGTTTGCCCACTACCGGGACAGGGCCTTATAGCAATCAGCCCCAGCATTTT.

In DNA form, the CDR3 reads TGTGCCAGCAGCCCTGGACAGCGGAACACTGAAGCTTTCTTT. It specifies CASSPGQRNTEAFF. The rearrangement joins TRBV5-4 to TRBJ1-1; TRBD1 is a possible D gene (6 bases). Deletions cut 4 bases from V and 1 base from J, with 11 bases between. The CDR3 has 14 residues. Germline lookup yields CDR1 SGHNT and CDR2 YYREEE (reference sequence).

This chain uses TRBV18 with TRBJ2-7; the D is unclear. This CDR3 is 13 amino acids long. Trimming took 2 bases from V and 0 from J, leaving 5 bases between them. The germline gives CDR1 KGHSH, CDR2 LQKENI. CDR3 nucleotides: TGTGCCAGCTCACCATCCAGCTCCTACGAGCAGTACTTC. Translated, it gives CASSPSSSYEQYF.

V is TRBV28 and J is TRBJ1-1; possibly TRBD1 for D (6 bases). Germline CDR1 reads MDHEN; CDR2 reads SYDVKM. The CDR3 spans 15 residues. Trimming cost V 3 bases and J 1 base, with 12 bases left between them. DNA for the CDR3: TGTGCCAGCAGTTTTAGTACAGGGAGGAACACTGAAGCTTTCTTT. Translation gives CASSFSTGRNTEAFF.

This clone came up a few times. The V gene is TRBV10-3, the J gene TRBJ1-1, with TRBD1 identical over 8 bases. The CDR3 spans 12 residues. Germline V gives CDR1 ENHRY, CDR2 SYGVKD. J lost 6 bases, V lost 8 bases, and 5 bases had no gene match. The CDR3 loop reads CAILRQGSEAFF. The CDR3 DNA follows: TGTGCCATCCTCCGACAGGGGTCTGAAGCTTTCTTT.

The J gene is TRBJ1-2, the V gene TRBV10-2; D may be TRBD1 (6 bases). With 3 bases removed from V and 6 bases from J, the gap between germline ends came to 11 bases. CDR1 is WSHSY and CDR2 is SAAADI in the germline V gene. CDR3 length: 13 residues. CDR3 bases: TGCGCCAGCAGTGACCAGGGGCTTAATGGCTACACCTTC. Residues: CASSDQGLNGYTF.

The V gene is TRBV10-2, the J gene TRBJ2-5; unclear D gene. The assigned J gene may be wrong: the sequence end matches TRBJ2-7 better. CDR3 length: 12 amino acids. Germline-derived CDR1 and CDR2 are WSHSY and SAAADI. The CDR3 region has the DNA TGCGCCAGCAGTGAATTCCTCTACGAGCAGTACTTC. Translated, it gives CASSEFLYEQYF.

The V and J genes are TRBV7-2 and TRBJ2-7; 9 positions match TRBD1. Germline trimming cut 5 bases from V and 2 bases from J; bases unmatched to any gene: 7. Germline V gives CDR1 SGHTA, CDR2 FQGNSA. This CDR3 region has 15 residues. CDR3: CASSPGTGKAYEQYF. CDR3 in DNA: TGTGCCAGCAGCCCGGGGACAGGGAAGGCCTACGAGCAGTACTTC.

The chain employs TRBV2 and TRBJ2-7; 8 bases match TRBD2. The CDR3 covers 16 residues. Trimming removed 4 bases from V and 2 bases from J; junction bases left unmatched: 10. In germline, CDR1 is SNHLY, CDR2 FYNNEI. CDR3 loop: CASSVLTSVKPYEQYF. The CDR3 bases are TGTGCCAGCAGTGTTCTGACTAGCGTGAAGCCCTACGAGCAGTACTTC.

This rearrangement joins TRBV28 to TRBJ2-7, with 7 positions matching TRBD2. The CDR3 is 14 residues long. Trimming cost V 1 base and J 4 bases; bases outside gene matches: 4. Germline V gives CDR1 MDHEN, CDR2 SYDVKM. The CDR3 DNA is TGTGCCAGCAGTTTATCCTCTAGCGGATACGAGCAGTACTTC. Translated, it gives CASSLSSSGYEQYF. The full variable domain, in which reference TRBV28 and TRBJ2-7 provide the parts outside the CDR3, is DVKVTQSSRYLVKRTGEKVFLECVQDMDHENMFWYRQDPGLGLRLIYFSYDVKMKEKGDIPEGYSVSREKKERFSLILESASTNQTSMYLCASSLSSSGYEQYFGPGTRLTVT.